This TCR beta chain was sequenced in a study of blood T cell repertoires in COVID-19. Study at large: Both acute and convalescent COVID-19 samples were obtained from the United States, Italy and Spain.

The table came from immunoSEQ multiplex PCR; TCRdb's copy has only in-frame clones and leaves some out. The table has more than 250,000 clones, 85% to 90% seen once. This CDR3 spans 18 amino acids. Germline values: CDR1 GTSNPN, CDR2 SVGIG (reference sequence). V dropped 0 bases and J dropped 5 bases, with 25 bases sitting between them. Cohorts were determined from participant-reported clinical history. This chain links TRBV30 with TRBJ1-1, with D unresolved. The receptor comes from a woman between 18 and 30 years old who had recovered from COVID-19. The specimen was PBMCs or T cells enriched from blood (not recorded which). This CDR3 is CAWSVPVVGSGGWTEAFF. Here the CDR3 DNA reads TGTGCCTGGAGTGTACCGGTGGTAGGGTCAGGAGGGTGGACTGAAGCTTTCTTT.